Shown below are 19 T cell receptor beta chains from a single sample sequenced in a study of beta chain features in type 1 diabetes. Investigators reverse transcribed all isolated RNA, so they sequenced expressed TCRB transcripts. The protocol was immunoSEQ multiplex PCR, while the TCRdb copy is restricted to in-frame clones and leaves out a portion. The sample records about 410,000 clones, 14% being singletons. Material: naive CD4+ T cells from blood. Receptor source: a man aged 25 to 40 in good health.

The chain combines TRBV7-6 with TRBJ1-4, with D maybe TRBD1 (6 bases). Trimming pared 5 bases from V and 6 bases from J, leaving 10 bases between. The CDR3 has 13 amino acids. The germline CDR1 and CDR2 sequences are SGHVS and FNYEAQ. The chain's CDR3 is CASSLDSYEKLFF. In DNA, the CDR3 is TGTGCCAGCAGCCTGGACAGCTATGAAAAACTGTTTTTT.

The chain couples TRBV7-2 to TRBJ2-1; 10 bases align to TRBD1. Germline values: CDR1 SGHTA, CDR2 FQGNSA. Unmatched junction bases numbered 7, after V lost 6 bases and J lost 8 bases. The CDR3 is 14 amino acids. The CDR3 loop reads CASSSDRGSDEQFF. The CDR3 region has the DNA TGTGCCAGCAGTTCGGACAGGGGGAGCGATGAGCAGTTCTTC.

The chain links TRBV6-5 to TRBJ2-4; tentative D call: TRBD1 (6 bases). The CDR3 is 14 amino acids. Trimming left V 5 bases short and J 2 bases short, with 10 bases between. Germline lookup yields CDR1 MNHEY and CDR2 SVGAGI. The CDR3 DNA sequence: TGTGCCAGCAGTGGGGGCTGGACCAAAAACATTCAGTACTTC. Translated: CASSGGWTKNIQYF.

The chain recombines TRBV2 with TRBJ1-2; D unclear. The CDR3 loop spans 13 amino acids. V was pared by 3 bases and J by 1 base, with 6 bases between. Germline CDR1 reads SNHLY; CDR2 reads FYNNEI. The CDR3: CASSDSFNYGYTF. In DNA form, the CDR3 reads TGTGCCAGCAGTGATTCCTTTAACTATGGCTACACCTTC. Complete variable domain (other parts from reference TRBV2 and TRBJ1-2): EPEVTQTPSHQVTQMGQEVILRCVPISNHLYFYWYRQILGQKVEFLVSFYNNEISEKSEIFDDQFSVERPDGSNFTLKIRSTKLEDSAMYFCASSDSFNYGYTFGSGTRLTVV.

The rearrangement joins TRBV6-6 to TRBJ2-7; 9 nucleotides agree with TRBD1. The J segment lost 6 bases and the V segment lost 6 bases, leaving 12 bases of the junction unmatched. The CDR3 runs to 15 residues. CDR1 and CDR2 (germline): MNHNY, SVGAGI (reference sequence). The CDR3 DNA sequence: TGTGCCAGCAGAAAAGAGGGACAGGGACCCCTCGAGCAGTACTTC. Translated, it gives CASRKEGQGPLEQYF.

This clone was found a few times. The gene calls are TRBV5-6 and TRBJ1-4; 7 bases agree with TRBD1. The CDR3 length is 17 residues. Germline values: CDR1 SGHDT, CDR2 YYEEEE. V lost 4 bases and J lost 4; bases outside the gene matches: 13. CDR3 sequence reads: CASSARTGTVLNEKLFF. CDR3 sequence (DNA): TGTGCCAGCAGCGCACGAACCGGGACAGTGCTTAATGAAAAACTGTTTTTT.

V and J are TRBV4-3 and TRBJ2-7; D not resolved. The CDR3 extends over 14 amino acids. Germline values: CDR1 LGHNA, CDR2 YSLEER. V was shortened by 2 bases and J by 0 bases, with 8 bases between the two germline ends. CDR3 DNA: TGCGCCAGCAGCCAAAGTCGACTCTCCTACGAGCAGTACTTC. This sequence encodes CASSQSRLSYEQYF.

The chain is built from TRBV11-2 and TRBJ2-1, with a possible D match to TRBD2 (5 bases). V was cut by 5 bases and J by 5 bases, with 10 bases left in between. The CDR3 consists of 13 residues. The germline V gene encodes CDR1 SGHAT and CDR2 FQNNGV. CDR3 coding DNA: TGTGCCAGCAGCCCGCAGCGGCACAATGAGCAGTTCTTC. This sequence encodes CASSPQRHNEQFF. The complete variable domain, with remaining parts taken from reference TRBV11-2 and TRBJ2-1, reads EAGVAQSPRYKIIEKRQSVAFWCNPISGHATLYWYQQILGQGPKLLIQFQNNGVVDDSQLPKDRFSAERLKGVDSTLKIQPAKLEDSAVYLCASSPQRHNEQFFGPGTRLTVL.

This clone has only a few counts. The CDR3 here is CASSLVLTDTQYF. CDR3 DNA sequence: TGTGCCAGCAGCTTAGTTCTCACAGATACGCAGTATTTT. The V call is TRBV11-3, the J call TRBJ2-3, with D hard to call. The germline V gene has CDR1 SGHNT and CDR2 YENEEA. This CDR3 region has 13 residues. Between the trimmed V and J ends, which lost 1 base and 2 bases, there was a span of 4 bases.

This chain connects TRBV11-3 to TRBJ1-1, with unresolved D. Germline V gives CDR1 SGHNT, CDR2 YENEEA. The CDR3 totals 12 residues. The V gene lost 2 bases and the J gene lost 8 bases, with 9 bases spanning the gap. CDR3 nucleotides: TGTGCCAGCAGCTTACTCCGGAAGGAAGCTTTCTTT. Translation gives CASSLLRKEAFF.

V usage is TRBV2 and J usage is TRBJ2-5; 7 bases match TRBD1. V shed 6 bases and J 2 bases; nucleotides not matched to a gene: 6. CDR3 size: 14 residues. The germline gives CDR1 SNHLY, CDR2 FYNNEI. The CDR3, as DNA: TGTGCCAGCAGATACAGGGGTTTGCAAGAGACCCAGTACTTC. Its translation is CASRYRGLQETQYF.

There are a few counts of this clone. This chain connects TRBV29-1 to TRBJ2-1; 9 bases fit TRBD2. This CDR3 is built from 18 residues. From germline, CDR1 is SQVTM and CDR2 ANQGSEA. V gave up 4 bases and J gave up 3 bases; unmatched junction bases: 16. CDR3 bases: TGCAGCGTTGTAAGGCGGGAGGGCCCGAACAAAGTCTACAATGAGCAGTTCTTC. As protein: CSVVRREGPNKVYNEQFF.

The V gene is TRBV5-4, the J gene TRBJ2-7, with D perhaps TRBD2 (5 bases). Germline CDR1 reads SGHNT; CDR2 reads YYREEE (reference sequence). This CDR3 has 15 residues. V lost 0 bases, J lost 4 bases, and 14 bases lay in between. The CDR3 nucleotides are TGTGCCAGCAGCTTGGTTACTCGGAGGACGTACGAGCAGTACTTC. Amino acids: CASSLVTRRTYEQYF.

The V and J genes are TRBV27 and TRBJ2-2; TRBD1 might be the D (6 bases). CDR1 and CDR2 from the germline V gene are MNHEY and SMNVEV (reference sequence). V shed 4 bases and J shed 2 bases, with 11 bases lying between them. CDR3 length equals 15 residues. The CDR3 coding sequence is TGTGCCAGCAGTTCTGGACAGAAAAACACCGGGGAGCTGTTTTTT. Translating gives CASSSGQKNTGELFF.

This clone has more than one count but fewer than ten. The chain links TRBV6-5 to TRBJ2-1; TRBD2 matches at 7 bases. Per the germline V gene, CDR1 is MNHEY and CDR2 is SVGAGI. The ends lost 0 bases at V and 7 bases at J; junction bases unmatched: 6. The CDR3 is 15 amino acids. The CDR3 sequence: CASSYSPGGTNEQFF. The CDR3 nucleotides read TGTGCCAGCAGTTACTCACCCGGGGGGACGAATGAGCAGTTCTTC.

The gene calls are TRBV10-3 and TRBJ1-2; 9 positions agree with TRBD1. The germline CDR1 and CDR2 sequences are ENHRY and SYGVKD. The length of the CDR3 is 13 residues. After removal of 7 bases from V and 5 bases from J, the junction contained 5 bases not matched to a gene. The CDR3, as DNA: TGTGCCATCACGTCCGGGACAGGGTATGGCTACACCTTC. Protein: CAITSGTGYGYTF.

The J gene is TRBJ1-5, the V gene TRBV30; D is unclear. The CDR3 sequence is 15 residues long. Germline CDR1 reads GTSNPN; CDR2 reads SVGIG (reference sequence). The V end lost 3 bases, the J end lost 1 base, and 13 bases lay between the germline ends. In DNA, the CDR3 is TGTGCCTGGAGCCCCGTCGGTAGGAGCAATCAGCCCCAGCATTTT. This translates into CAWSPVGRSNQPQHF. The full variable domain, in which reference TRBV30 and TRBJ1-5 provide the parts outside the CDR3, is SQTIHQWPATLVQPVGSPLSLECTVEGTSNPNLYWYRQAAGRGLQLLFYSVGIGQISSEVPQNLSASRPQDRQFILSSKKLLLSDSGFYLCAWSPVGRSNQPQHFGDGTRLSIL.

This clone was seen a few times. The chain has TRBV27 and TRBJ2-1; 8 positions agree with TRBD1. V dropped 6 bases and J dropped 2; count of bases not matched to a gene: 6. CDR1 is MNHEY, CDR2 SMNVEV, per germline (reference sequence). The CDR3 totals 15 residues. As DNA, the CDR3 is TGTGCCAGCAGCAACAGGGGGATCGCCTACAATGAGCAGTTCTTC. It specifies CASSNRGIAYNEQFF.

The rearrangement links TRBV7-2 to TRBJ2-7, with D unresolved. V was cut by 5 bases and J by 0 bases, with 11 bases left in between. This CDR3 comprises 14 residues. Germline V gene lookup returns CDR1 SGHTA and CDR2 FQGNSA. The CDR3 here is CASSPRASSYEQYF. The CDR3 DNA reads TGTGCCAGCAGCCCCCGAGCCAGCTCCTACGAGCAGTACTTC.